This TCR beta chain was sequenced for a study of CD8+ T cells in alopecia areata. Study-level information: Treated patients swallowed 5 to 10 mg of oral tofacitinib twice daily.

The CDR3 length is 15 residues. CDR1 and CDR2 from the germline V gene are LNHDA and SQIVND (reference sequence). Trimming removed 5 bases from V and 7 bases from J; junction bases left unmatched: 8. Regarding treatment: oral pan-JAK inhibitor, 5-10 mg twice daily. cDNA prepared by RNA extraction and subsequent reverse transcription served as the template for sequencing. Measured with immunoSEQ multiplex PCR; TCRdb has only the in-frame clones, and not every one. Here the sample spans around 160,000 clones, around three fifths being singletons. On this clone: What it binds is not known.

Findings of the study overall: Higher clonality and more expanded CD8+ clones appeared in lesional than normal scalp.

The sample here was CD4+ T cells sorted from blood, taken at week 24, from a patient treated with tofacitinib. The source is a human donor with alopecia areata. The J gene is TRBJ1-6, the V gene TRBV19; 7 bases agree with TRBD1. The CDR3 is CASSLGTEGNSPLHF. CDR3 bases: TGTGCCAGTAGTCTGGGGACAGAGGGAAATTCACCCCTCCACTTT.